The next 18 T cell receptor beta chains were all read from a single sample in a study of T cell changes during pregnancy in multiple sclerosis. Clones were sequenced by immunoSEQ multiplex PCR, and TCRdb holds only the in-frame ones, with some missing. The top ten hold approximately 3% of the sample, which has some 70,000 clones, roughly 92% seen once. The source material was CD8+ T cells from peripheral blood mononuclear cells, sampled in the third trimester of pregnancy. Receptors were obtained from a female donor in good health, enrolled as a control in a pregnancy study.

The CDR3 sequence is CASSNRDRPPYEQYF. The CDR3 DNA is TGTGCCAGCAGCAACCGGGACAGGCCTCCCTACGAGCAGTACTTC. The genes are TRBV14 and TRBJ2-7, with TRBD1 matching 8 bases. Trimming took 5 bases from V and 2 from J; bases not matched to a gene: 8. This CDR3 has 15 amino acids. CDR1 and CDR2 from the germline V gene are SGHDN and FVKESK.

This rearrangement joins TRBV9 to TRBJ1-1; unclear D gene. V shed 0 bases and J shed 4 bases, with 10 bases lying between them. The CDR3 length is 14 residues. Germline V lookup: CDR1 SGDLS, CDR2 YYNGEE. CDR3 residues: CASSVGRDPTEAFF. The CDR3 bases are TGTGCCAGCAGCGTAGGGAGAGACCCCACTGAAGCTTTCTTT.

V is TRBV5-8 and J is TRBJ1-6; 10 bases are a match to TRBD1. The CDR3 runs 18 residues. Trimming cost V 0 bases and J 1 base; bases outside gene matches: 4. Germline V gene data show CDR1 as SGHTS and CDR2 as YDEGEE. The CDR3 DNA sequence: TGTGCCAGCAGCTTGGGTTTGGGACAGGGGTCCTATAATTCACCCCTCCACTTT. As protein: CASSLGLGQGSYNSPLHF.

The chain couples TRBV30 to TRBJ1-2; the D is unclear. The length of the CDR3 is 15 residues. Trimming left V 0 bases short and J 4 bases short, with 15 bases between. Germline CDR1 and CDR2: GTSNPN and SVGIG (reference sequence). As DNA, the CDR3 is TGTGCCTGGAGTGTGGTTAAGGGAGAAGCCTATGGCTACACCTTC. It is translated as CAWSVVKGEAYGYTF.

The chain employs TRBV7-3 and TRBJ2-1; 13 bases are shared with TRBD2. The CDR3 totals 18 residues. Trimming at V came to 4 bases and at J to 0 bases, leaving 6 bases not matched to a gene. Germline V CDR1 and CDR2: SGHTA, FQGTGA. In DNA form, the CDR3 reads TGTGCCAGCAGCTCGGGACTAGCGGGACCGAGCTCCTACAATGAGCAGTTCTTC. It codes for CASSSGLAGPSSYNEQFF.

J is TRBJ1-2 and V is TRBV4-3, with D perhaps matching TRBD1 (6 bases). The length of the CDR3 is 14 residues. Trimming pared 1 base from V and 4 bases from J, leaving 10 bases between. Germline values: CDR1 LGHNA, CDR2 YSLEER. CDR3 sequence (DNA): TGCGCCAGCAGCCAAGTAGGGGGTACCTATGGCTACACCTTC. Its translation: CASSQVGGTYGYTF.

CDR3 in amino acids: CSVELAASGGGSSYEQYF. In nucleotides, the CDR3 is TGCAGCGTTGAATTAGCCGCTAGCGGGGGAGGTTCCTCCTACGAGCAGTACTTC. The chain has TRBV29-1 and TRBJ2-7, with 10 bases identical to TRBD2. Trimming at V came to 2 bases and at J to 0 bases, leaving 13 bases not matched to a gene. Germline loops: CDR1 SQVTM, CDR2 ANQGSEA. There are 18 residues in the CDR3.

The chain employs TRBV6-1 and TRBJ2-1; D unresolved. Germline assignment: CDR1 MNHNS and CDR2 SASEGT. Trimming cost V 10 bases and J 1 base, with 14 bases left between them. This CDR3 has 14 residues. DNA of the CDR3: TGTGCCACCGGGTCGGGTCCTTCCTACAATGAGCAGTTCTTC. The encoded protein is CATGSGPSYNEQFF.

This rearrangement joins TRBV6-5 to TRBJ1-4, with TRBD1 matching 8 bases. Germline V gives CDR1 MNHEY, CDR2 SVGAGI. The length of the CDR3 is 14 residues. Germline trimming cut 0 bases from V and 6 bases from J; bases unmatched to any gene: 0. DNA for the CDR3: TGTGCCAGCAGTTACTCGACAGGGGATGAAAAACTGTTTTTT. Residues: CASSYSTGDEKLFF.

This sequence joins TRBV4-2 and TRBJ2-3, with TRBD2 as a possible D gene (5 bases). The CDR3 length is 15 residues. Germline CDR1 LGHNA, CDR2 YNFKEQ. Trimming left V 1 base short and J 0 bases short, with 8 bases between. CDR3 region: CASSQGGQSTDTQYF. In DNA form, the CDR3 reads TGTGCCAGCAGCCAAGGCGGGCAAAGCACAGATACGCAGTATTTT.

This clone was found once. This chain links TRBV30 with TRBJ1-1, with D hard to call. V lost 1 base, J lost 1 base, and 10 bases lay in between. CDR3 length: 14 residues. Germline CDR1 and CDR2: GTSNPN and SVGIG (reference sequence). The CDR3 nucleotides read TGTGCCTGGAGTGGCCTTCTACCGAACACTGAAGCTTTCTTT. Its protein is CAWSGLLPNTEAFF.

The chain combines TRBV4-3 with TRBJ1-2, with 9 bases identical to TRBD1. CDR3 size: 14 residues. V lost 1 base, J lost 7 bases, and 4 bases stayed unmatched. Germline V gene sequence: CDR1 LGHNA, CDR2 YSLEER. The CDR3 loop reads CASSQGTGDGGYTF. In DNA, the CDR3 is TGCGCCAGCAGCCAAGGGACAGGGGACGGTGGCTACACCTTC.

This clone was seen just once. This chain uses TRBV7-6 with TRBJ2-3; no clear D. The CDR3 covers 16 residues. Germline loops: CDR1 SGHVS, CDR2 FNYEAQ. The ends were cut back, 3 bases at V and 4 bases at J, with 17 bases in the middle. The CDR3 region is CASSLFAYTKSDTQYF. The DNA of the CDR3 is TGTGCCAGCAGCTTGTTTGCATATACTAAGTCAGATACGCAGTATTTT.

This clone was seen just once. The rearrangement uses TRBV7-3 and TRBJ2-5, with D tentatively TRBD2 (5 bases). V gave up 1 base and J gave up 5 bases, with 14 bases separating them. The V gene's germline CDR1 is SGHTA and CDR2 FQGTGA. This CDR3 comprises 15 residues. This CDR3 is CASSLMGGWAETQYF. Written as DNA, the CDR3 is TGTGCCAGCAGCTTAATGGGCGGGTGGGCTGAGACCCAGTACTTC. Using reference TRBV7-3 and TRBJ2-5 for the parts outside the CDR3, the full variable domain is GAGVSQTPSNKVTEKGKYVELRCDPISGHTALYWYRQSLGQGPEFLIYFQGTGAADDSGLPNDRFFAVRPEGSVSTLKIQRTERGDSAVYLCASSLMGGWAETQYFGPGTRLLVL.

V is TRBV27 and J is TRBJ1-1; 7 bases agree with TRBD1. Unmatched junction bases numbered 5, after V lost 5 bases and J lost 2 bases. From germline, CDR1 is MNHEY and CDR2 SMNVEV (reference sequence). This CDR3 has 14 amino acids. The CDR3 loop reads CASSPRQGNTEAFF. The CDR3 DNA reads as TGTGCCAGCAGTCCCCGACAGGGAAACACTGAAGCTTTCTTT.

This chain links TRBV4-2 with TRBJ2-1; 10 bases line up with TRBD2. The CDR3 loop spans 19 amino acids. Germline CDR1 reads LGHNA; CDR2 reads YNFKEQ. The V gene end was trimmed by 0 bases and the J gene end by 5 bases; junction bases not matched to a gene: 13. CDR3 bases: TGTGCCAGCAGCCAAGAAGACGTAGCGGGGGGCCTAATGGACAATGAGCAGTTCTTC. This gives the protein CASSQEDVAGGLMDNEQFF.

The rearrangement links TRBV23-1 to TRBJ1-2; 7 bases fit TRBD1. TRBV23-1 is an ORF, and what it does is uncertain. V shed 7 bases, J shed 0 bases, and the junction held 2 bases outside the gene matches. This CDR3 region has 13 residues. DNA of the CDR3: TGCGCCAGCATGGGACAGACTAACTATGGCTACACCTTC. Its translation: CASMGQTNYGYTF.

This clone was seen just once. The chain uses TRBV2 and TRBJ1-3, with D perhaps TRBD1 (6 bases). Germline assignment: CDR1 SNHLY and CDR2 FYNNEI. V lost 6 bases, J lost 0 bases, and 9 bases lay in between. The CDR3 totals 14 residues. The chain's CDR3 is CASRDSLSGNTIYF. The CDR3 coding sequence is TGTGCCAGCAGGGACAGTCTCTCTGGAAACACCATATATTTT.